A single sample is the source of the 15 T cell receptor beta chains below, sequenced in a study of shared clonotypes between healthy human individuals. TCRdb keeps only in-frame clones here, not all; method: immunoSEQ multiplex PCR. Seen here are 550,000 to 600,000 clones, around 78% observed once, and the top ten hold about 12%. The sequenced material came from PBMCs. These receptor sequences come from a woman aged 40 to 50 in good health. Some clones in this sample may be carry-over from other donors' samples.

The J gene is TRBJ2-6, the V gene TRBV6-6; 8 nucleotides match TRBD1. This CDR3 comprises 15 residues. With 6 bases clipped from V and 4 bases from J, the junction kept 5 bases outside the gene matches. The germline V gene encodes CDR1 MNHNY and CDR2 SVGAGI (reference sequence). CDR3 sequence reads: CASSQDRVGANVLTF. As DNA, the CDR3 is TGTGCCAGCAGCCAGGACAGGGTCGGGGCCAACGTCCTGACTTTC.

As regards this clone: Other nucleotide sequences in the sample specify the same CDR3. V gene TRBV27 combines with J gene TRBJ2-7; either TRBD1 or TRBD2 may fit D (5 bases each). The V gene lost 5 bases and the J gene lost 2 bases, with 10 bases spanning the gap. From germline, CDR1 is MNHEY and CDR2 SMNVEV (reference sequence). CDR3 length: 13 amino acids. The CDR3: CASSPGRTYEQYF. The CDR3 bases are TGTGCCAGCAGTCCAGGGAGAACCTACGAGCAGTACTTC.

The rearrangement links TRBV30 to TRBJ1-2; 7 bases fit TRBD1. Germline trimming cut 3 bases from V and 3 bases from J; bases unmatched to any gene: 10. Germline lookup yields CDR1 GTSNPN and CDR2 SVGIG (reference sequence). There are 15 residues in the CDR3. The CDR3 region is CAWRELQGYDYGYTF. DNA of the CDR3: TGTGCCTGGAGGGAACTACAGGGGTATGACTATGGCTACACCTTC. Using reference TRBV30 and TRBJ1-2 for the parts outside the CDR3, the full variable domain is SQTIHQWPATLVQPVGSPLSLECTVEGTSNPNLYWYRQAAGRGLQLLFYSVGIGQISSEVPQNLSASRPQDRQFILSSKKLLLSDSGFYLCAWRELQGYDYGYTFGSGTRLTVV.

The rearrangement links TRBV6-5 to TRBJ1-1, with D unresolved. V was cut by 4 bases and J by 4 bases, with 10 bases left in between. The CDR3 contains 13 residues. CDR1 MNHEY and CDR2 SVGAGI come from the germline V gene. CDR3 sequence: CASSSNGITEAFF. The CDR3 DNA sequence: TGTGCCAGCAGTTCGAACGGAATCACTGAAGCTTTCTTT.

V usage is TRBV18 and J usage is TRBJ2-1; TRBD2 matches at 10 bases. V lost 1 base, J lost 9 bases, and 9 bases stayed unmatched. Germline CDR1 reads KGHSH; CDR2 reads LQKENI. The CDR3 spans 16 residues. The CDR3 region is CASSPLAAGGPSEQFF. The CDR3 DNA reads as TGTGCCAGCTCACCACTTGCAGCGGGAGGGCCGTCTGAGCAGTTCTTC.

The chain carries TRBV4-3 and TRBJ2-5; the D gene is possibly TRBD1 (6 bases). The V end was cut by 1 base, the J end by 5 bases, with 17 bases between. CDR1 is LGHNA, CDR2 YSLEER, per germline. CDR3 length equals 16 residues. The CDR3 nucleotides are TGCGCCAGCAGCCAAGGGGGTAGGGGGAGTTGGGAGACCCAGTACTTC. It codes for CASSQGGRGSWETQYF.

The chain recombines TRBV11-1 with TRBJ2-5; 10 bases map to TRBD2. With the DNA end fitting TRBJ2-7 better, the J assignment may be wrong. This CDR3 has 15 residues. CDR1 SGHAT and CDR2 FQDESV come from the germline V gene (reference sequence). CDR3 protein: CASSLVRTSGYEQYF. In DNA form, the CDR3 reads TGTGCCAGCAGCTTAGTCCGGACTAGCGGTTACGAGCAGTACTTC.

This chain joins TRBV6-1 and TRBJ2-7, with D possibly matching TRBD2 (6 bases). From germline, CDR1 is MNHNS and CDR2 SASEGT. The CDR3 contains 14 residues. Trimming took 1 base from V and 2 from J, leaving 9 bases between them. Here the CDR3 reads CASSEVRGTYEQYF. For the CDR3, the DNA is TGTGCCAGCAGTGAAGTGCGGGGAACCTACGAGCAGTACTTC.

This chain uses TRBV4-3 with TRBJ2-5; 10 nucleotides align to TRBD2. This CDR3 has 16 amino acids. Germline V gene sequence: CDR1 LGHNA, CDR2 YSLEER. With V trimmed by 1 base and J by 5 bases, 7 bases remained unmatched. CDR3 protein: CASSQGLAGAGETQYF. The DNA for the CDR3 is TGCGCCAGCAGCCAAGGCCTAGCGGGAGCGGGTGAGACCCAGTACTTC.

In the case of this clone: A far larger clone is one nucleotide away, so this likely arose from a read error. Other DNA variants within this sample encode the same CDR3. The chain links TRBV2 to TRBJ2-2, with unresolved D. The CDR3 has 11 residues. Looked up from germline, CDR1 is SNHLY and CDR2 is FYNNEI. The V end was cut by 7 bases, the J end by 11 bases, with 11 bases between. CDR3 protein: CASTPWGELFF. CDR3 DNA: TGTGCCAGCACCCCTTGGGGAGAGCTGTTTTTT.

This sequence joins TRBV2 and TRBJ1-5; D gene unclear. The CDR3 covers 13 residues. Per germline, CDR1 SNHLY and CDR2 FYNNEI. Trimming removed 6 bases from V and 0 bases from J, with 6 bases in between. The CDR3 reads CASSLNSNQPQHF. In DNA, the CDR3 is TGTGCCAGCAGCCTCAATAGCAATCAGCCCCAGCATTTT.

In regard to this clone: In the same sample, other DNA sequences code for this CDR3. The rearrangement links TRBV27 to TRBJ2-1, with 14 bases aligning to TRBD2. This CDR3 is built from 15 residues. With V trimmed by 3 bases and J by 7 bases, 2 bases remained unmatched. Germline assignment: CDR1 MNHEY and CDR2 SMNVEV (reference sequence). The CDR3 DNA reads as TGTGCCAGCAGTTTGGGACTAGCGGGAGTAAATGAGCAGTTCTTC. Its protein is CASSLGLAGVNEQFF.

Points on this clone: One junction end disagrees with the germline gene, perhaps due to a read error. The chain links TRBV7-2 to TRBJ2-1, with D possibly being TRBD2 (5 bases). CDR1 SGHTA and CDR2 FQGNSA come from the germline V gene. This CDR3 spans 15 amino acids. The CDR3 coding sequence is TGTGCCAGCAGCCTAGCCCCCACTAGAACCAATGAGCAGTTCTTC. Amino acid sequence: CASSLAPTRTNEQFF.

The CDR3 region has the DNA TGTGCCAGCTCAACGACTAGCGGGAGGCCCGGGGATGAGCAGTTCTTC. Translated, it gives CASSTTSGRPGDEQFF. The rearrangement links TRBV18 to TRBJ2-1; 13 nucleotides align to TRBD2. J was trimmed by 8 bases and V by 5 bases; bases with no gene match: 9. CDR3 length: 16 residues. CDR1 and CDR2 from the germline V gene are KGHSH and LQKENI.

The chain combines TRBV18 with TRBJ1-1, with no clear D. The V gene lost 3 bases and the J gene lost 0 bases, with 11 bases spanning the gap. The CDR3 totals 15 residues. Germline CDR1 reads KGHSH; CDR2 reads LQKENI. The CDR3, as DNA: TGTGCCAGCTCACCGGGTTGGGTTATGAACACTGAAGCTTTCTTT. Encoded protein: CASSPGWVMNTEAFF.